A single sample is the source of the 17 T cell receptor beta chains below, sequenced in a study of regulatory T cells in long-lasting Graves disease (dated by TCRdb to the early 2020s). What the time point label conveys for this sample: newly diagnosed GD, antithyroid drugs for less than 3 months. For both TCR sequencing and RNA sequencing, RNA was extracted from PBMCs using TRIzol. The method behind the library was multiplex PCR. The sequencer was an Illumina HiSeq 4000. To build TCR beta libraries, CDR3 regions were amplified by Arm-PCR using iRepertoire HTBI primers. TCRdb redid the processing of the public reads, applying fastp at Q25 and MiXCR, and retained in-frame beta chains. Under each unique CDR3 protein, matching rows form one entry showing the most common genes and DNA. This sample is represented by more than 400,000 distinct CDR3 sequences; about a sixth of them were singletons. The ten biggest clones cover 12% of the sample.

These data were likewise used in another study, on T cells in Graves' hyperthyroidism and ophthalmopathy.

Material: peripheral blood mononuclear cells (PBMCs), obtained at new diagnosis, from a patient treated with antithyroid drugs. The source is a man between 40 and 49 years old with Graves disease. Donor details come from another sample of the same person, matched by shared clones.

This clonotype was picked up many times. The chain uses TRBV7-6 and TRBJ1-4; D is perhaps TRBD1 (6 bases). CDR3 size: 16 residues. CDR1 is SGHVS and CDR2 is FNYEAQ in the germline V gene. V was pared by 1 base and J by 2 bases, with 11 bases between. In DNA form, the CDR3 reads TGTGCCAGCAGCTTAGGATCAGGGGCGACTAATGAAAAACTGTTTTTT. This encodes CASSLGSGATNEKLFF.

Many counts were recorded for this clonotype. The rearrangement uses TRBV20-1 and TRBJ2-3; TRBD2 aligns across 7 bases. CDR3 size: 15 residues. Germline CDR1 is DFQATT and CDR2 is SNEGSKA (reference sequence). Trimming took 6 bases from V and 2 from J; bases not matched to a gene: 11. The CDR3 DNA reads TGCAGTGCCAAGGCTCTAGCGGAAAACACAGATACGCAGTATTTT. The encoded protein is CSAKALAENTDTQYF.

This clonotype has ten or more counts. The chain employs TRBV11-2 and TRBJ2-5; TRBD2 agrees at 12 bases. CDR3 length: 16 amino acids. Germline V CDR1 and CDR2: SGHAT, FQNNGV. V lost 4 bases and J lost 5; bases outside the gene matches: 8. Here the CDR3 DNA reads TGTGCCAGCAGCTCTCCAACTAGCGGGAGGAGGGAGACCCAGTACTTC. It codes for CASSSPTSGRRETQYF.

This clonotype was picked up one time. This rearrangement joins TRBV30 to TRBJ2-7, with 8 nucleotides matching TRBD1. The CDR3 totals 19 residues. Germline V gives CDR1 GTSNPN, CDR2 SVGIG (reference sequence). Trimming took 0 bases from V and 1 from J; bases not matched to a gene: 17. The CDR3 nucleotides read TGTGCCTGGAGTGTATTAAGGACAGGGTATAAGCGCCGGTCCTACGAGCAGTACTTC. Amino acids: CAWSVLRTGYKRRSYEQYF.

This clonotype was counted ten times or more. Sequence at one end of the junction differs from germline and may be a read error. The J gene is TRBJ2-3, the V gene TRBV5-5; 7 bases are a match to TRBD1. This CDR3 is built from 17 residues. The V gene's germline CDR1 is SGHKS and CDR2 YYEKEE (reference sequence). CDR3 residues: CTSSFPSAQGRTDTQYF. As DNA, the CDR3 is TGTACCAGCAGCTTTCCCAGTGCACAGGGGCGCACAGATACGCAGTATTTT.

The CDR3 nucleotides are TGTGCCAGCACTAGCGTGGACTCCCCGGGTGAGCAGTTCTTC. Residues: CASTSVDSPGEQFF. The chain couples TRBV2 to TRBJ2-1; TRBD2 might be the D (6 bases). Looked up from germline, CDR1 is SNHLY and CDR2 is FYNNEI. CDR3 length: 14 amino acids. V lost 7 bases to trimming and J lost 9 bases, with 19 bases between them.

This clonotype was seen more than once but under ten times. V usage is TRBV24-1 and J usage is TRBJ2-1; D is unclear. Germline CDR1 is KGHDR and CDR2 is SFDVKD. This CDR3 is built from 13 residues. Trimming took off 6 bases at V and 8 bases at J, with 13 bases between the two ends. The CDR3: CATSFGVEYEQFF. The CDR3 region has the DNA TGTGCCACCAGTTTCGGCGTGGAGTATGAGCAGTTCTTC.

In this sample, this clonotype turned up once. One base separates it from a far larger clone, so it is likely a read error. The genes are TRBV11-2 and TRBJ2-5; 14 positions match TRBD2. Trimming at V came to 0 bases and at J to 11 bases, leaving 8 bases not matched to a gene. The CDR3 covers 16 residues. Germline loops: CDR1 SGHAT, CDR2 FQNNGV. The CDR3, as DNA: TGTGCCAGCAGCTTAGAGGGACTAGCGGGAGTGGGTGAGCAGTACTTC. Translated, it gives CASSLEGLAGVGEQYF.

The sample holds many counts of this clonotype. The chain has TRBV12-3 or TRBV12-4 and TRBJ2-2; D unresolved. This CDR3 is 15 amino acids long. Trimming left V 6 bases short and J 4 bases short, with 15 bases between. CDR3 sequence (DNA): TGTGCCAGCAGACGACACCGTCCCCTCACCGGGGAGCTGTTTTTT. Its protein is CASRRHRPLTGELFF.

At least ten counts were recorded for this clonotype. The chain carries TRBV28 and TRBJ2-5; the D gene is possibly TRBD2 (6 bases). CDR1 and CDR2 from the germline V gene are MDHEN and SYDVKM. The CDR3 runs to 15 residues. Trimming took off 6 bases at V and 3 bases at J, with 17 bases between the two ends. CDR3 coding DNA: TGTGCCAGCAGCCGGGACTCAGTCGCAAAAGAGACCCAGTACTTC. Amino acids: CASSRDSVAKETQYF.

This clonotype was seen repeatedly, ten times or more. The chain carries TRBV3-1 and TRBJ2-7; D possibly corresponds to TRBD2 (6 bases). Germline lookup yields CDR1 LGHDT and CDR2 YNNKEL (reference sequence). V gave up 1 base and J gave up 0 bases, with 10 bases separating them. The CDR3 contains 15 residues. Here the CDR3 DNA reads TGTGCCAGCAGCCAAGCCGTCGGGAGCTCCTACGAGCAGTACTTC. Its protein product is CASSQAVGSSYEQYF.

This clonotype was picked up many times. The CDR3 nucleotides are TGCGCCAGCAGCTTGGTAGGCAGTTCGATGGAGACCCAGTACTTC. Translating it yields CASSLVGSSMETQYF. V gene TRBV5-1 combines with J gene TRBJ2-5; D remains unclear. Trimming removed 0 bases at V and 5 bases at J, with 14 bases between. The CDR3 runs to 15 residues. From germline, CDR1 is SGHRS and CDR2 YFSETQ.

This clonotype came up once. Just one base apart from a much larger clone, this may be a read error. Written as DNA, the CDR3 is TGTGCCAGCAGTTTATGGGCGGGGGTAGGGGACGAGCAGTACTTC. Protein: CASSLWAGVGDEQYF. The chain has TRBV27 and TRBJ2-7; 7 bases are a match to TRBD2. The CDR3 spans 15 residues. After removal of 1 base from V and 5 bases from J, the junction contained 8 bases not matched to a gene. CDR1 is MNHEY, CDR2 SMNVEV, per germline (reference sequence).

This clonotype was seen at least ten times. V is TRBV19 and J is TRBJ2-7; the D is unclear. The ends were cut back, 9 bases at V and 4 bases at J, with 19 bases in the middle. The CDR3 is 14 residues long. Germline assignment: CDR1 LNHDA and CDR2 SQIVND (reference sequence). The CDR3 region is CASSRLDSSYEQYF. CDR3 bases: TGTGCCAGCTCGCGTCTAGATAGTTCGTACGAGCAGTACTTC.

This clonotype was seen repeatedly, ten times or more. The CDR3 coding sequence is TGTGCCAGCACCGCCCGGGCTAGCGGGAACACCGGGGAGCTGTTTTTT. Its protein product is CASTARASGNTGELFF. The chain combines TRBV6-2 or TRBV6-3 with TRBJ2-2; 7 bases align to TRBD2. The CDR3 has 16 amino acids. Germline-derived CDR1 and CDR2 are MNHEY and SVGEGT. J lost 1 base, V lost 7 bases, and 9 bases had no gene match.

This clonotype was observed at least ten times. This rearrangement joins TRBV20-1 to TRBJ2-1; no clear D. The tail of the sequence fits TRBJ2-5 better, so the J call may be wrong. Germline CDR1 is DFQATT and CDR2 is SNEGSKA (reference sequence). The CDR3 consists of 13 residues. The CDR3 DNA is TGCAGTGCTAGAGGGTTACCGCGAGAGACCCAGTACTTC. Amino acids: CSARGLPRETQYF.

This clonotype was observed many times. This chain connects TRBV12-3 or TRBV12-4 to TRBJ2-7; 9 nucleotides line up with TRBD1. CDR3 length equals 14 residues. Losses at the gene ends were 6 bases for V and 2 bases for J; bases not matched to a gene: 5. CDR3 sequence (DNA): TGTGCCAGCAGACAGGGGGCAGGGACCTACGAGCAGTACTTC. Translation: CASRQGAGTYEQYF.